The rows below give T cell receptor beta chains drawn from one sample of a study of T-cell memory formation after mild COVID-19. TCRdb re-called the 5' RACE reads with MiXCR, one entry per CDR3 protein. Here the sample spans about 410,000 distinct CDR3 sequences, roughly 18% being singletons. The sequencing input was PBMCs or a T cell subset sorted from them (not recorded which). The receptors here all came from a man between 18 and 29 years old who had mild COVID-19 (a few samples of this study predate the infection). Cell type and time point are not known. Each CDR3 is given with its conserved first and last residue. The D gene is left open where the match is weak. The size of a clone is reported for some rows only, either as once, few or many, or as a class for expanded clones.

clone size | J gene | V gene | D gene | CDR3 DNA | CDR3 protein
few | TRBJ1-2 | TRBV29-1 | TRBD1 | TGCAGCGTTTCAGAAGGACAGGGTAGTTCGGGCTACACCTTC | CSVSEGQGSSGYTF
few | TRBJ1-2 | TRBV15 | . | TGTGCCACCAGCAGGGGGGACGGGACAAACTATGGCTACACCTTC | CATSRGDGTNYGYTF
few | TRBJ2-3 | TRBV7-8 | TRBD2 | TGTGCCAGCAGCTTGGTAGCGGGGGGACCTACACCTACGCAGTATTTT | CASSLVAGGPTPTQYF
. | TRBJ2-2 | TRBV3-1 | . | TGTGCCAGCAGCCAAGAATCTTTCTTAAAAGGCGGGGAGCTGTTTTTT | CASSQESFLKGGELFF
few | TRBJ2-3 | TRBV28 | TRBD2 | TGTGCCAGCAGTTTCCCCCAGAGCGGACGGGGGGAAACAGATACGCAGTATTTT | CASSFPQSGRGETDTQYF
. | TRBJ2-3 | TRBV7-9 | . | TGTGCCAGCAGCTTCTTCCCCACAGATACGCAGTATTTT | CASSFFPTDTQYF
few | TRBJ1-1 | TRBV7-9 | . | TGTGCCAGCAGCTTAGGGGCGTCGGGCAGAAAGGGGAACACTGAAGCTTTCTTT | CASSLGASGRKGNTEAFF
few | TRBJ2-1 | TRBV4-3 | . | TGCGCCAGCAGCCAAGATAGTCATCGGGGAAATGAGCAGTTCTTC | CASSQDSHRGNEQFF
. | TRBJ1-3 | TRBV5-6 | . | TGTGCCAGCAGTCAGTCCCCAGGGGACTCTGGAAACACCATATATTTT | CASSQSPGDSGNTIYF
few | TRBJ2-1 | TRBV28 | . | TGTGCCAGCAGTCCCGGACGGCCAGGGAACAATGAGCAGTTCTTC | CASSPGRPGNNEQFF
few | TRBJ2-2 | TRBV2 | . | TGTGCCAGCAGTGAGGTCTGGGCCGGGGAGCTGTTTTTT | CASSEVWAGELFF
. | TRBJ2-5 | TRBV7-8 | . | TGTGCCAGCAGCACACAGGGACGGGAGACCCAGTACTTC | CASSTQGRETQYF
. | TRBJ1-1 | TRBV7-2 | . | TGTGCCAGCAGCCGGCCCTTGGGGGGGAAGAGGTCGACTGAAGCTTTCTTT | CASSRPLGGKRSTEAFF
. | TRBJ2-1 | TRBV7-2 | TRBD2 | TGTGCCAGCAGCCCGGGACTAGCGGGTACCTACAATGAGCAGTTCTTC | CASSPGLAGTYNEQFF
. | TRBJ2-7 | TRBV6-6 | . | TGTGCCAGCAGTAGACAGACAGCATACGAGCAGTACTTC | CASSRQTAYEQYF
. | TRBJ1-1 | TRBV29-1 | TRBD1 | TGCAGGGCGGACAGGACCTCCTTTGAAGCTTTCTTT | CRADRTSFEAFF
few | TRBJ1-2 | TRBV4-3 | . | TGCGCCAGCAGCCAAGATCGAGAGTCCCCCTATGGCTACACCTTC | CASSQDRESPYGYTF
. | TRBJ2-5 | TRBV6-6 | . | TGTGCCAGCAGTTACTCGATCAATGGAATAGGAGAGACCCAGTACTTC | CASSYSINGIGETQYF
. | TRBJ1-6 | TRBV27 | . | TGTGCCAGCAGTTTTGCGGAGGTTGGTGTGGATTCACCCCTCCACTTT | CASSFAEVGVDSPLHF
few | TRBJ2-1 | TRBV6-2/TRBV6-3 | . | TGTGCCAGCAGAGGACTGGGGGAAAATGAGCAGTTCTTC | CASRGLGENEQFF
many | TRBJ1-1 | TRBV6-5 | . | TGTGCCAGCAGTTACAGAGGAAACACTGAAGCTTTCTTT | CASSYRGNTEAFF
. | TRBJ2-5 | TRBV20-1 | TRBD1 | TGCAGTGCTAGACCGACAGGGCAAGAGACCCAGTACTTC | CSARPTGQETQYF
. | TRBJ1-2 | TRBV20-1 | TRBD1 | TGCAGTGCCCCGACAGGGGGAGGTGGCTACACCTTC | CSAPTGGGGYTF